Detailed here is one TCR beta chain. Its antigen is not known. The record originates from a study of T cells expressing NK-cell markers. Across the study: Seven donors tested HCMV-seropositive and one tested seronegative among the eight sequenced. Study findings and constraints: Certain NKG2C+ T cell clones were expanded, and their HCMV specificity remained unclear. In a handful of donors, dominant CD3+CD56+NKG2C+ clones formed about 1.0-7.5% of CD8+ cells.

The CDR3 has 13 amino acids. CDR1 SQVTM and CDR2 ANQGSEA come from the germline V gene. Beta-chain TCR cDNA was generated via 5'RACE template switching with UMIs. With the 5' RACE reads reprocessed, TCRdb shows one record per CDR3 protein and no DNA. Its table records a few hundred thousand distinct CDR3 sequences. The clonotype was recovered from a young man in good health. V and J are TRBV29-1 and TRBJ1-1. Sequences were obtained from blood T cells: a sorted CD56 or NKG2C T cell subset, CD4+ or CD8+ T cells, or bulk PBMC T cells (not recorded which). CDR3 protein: CSVKSSENTEAFF.